The entry that follows covers one TCR beta chain sequence. Trimming took 3 bases from V and 2 from J, leaving 9 bases between them. The CDR3 sequence is 13 residues long. CDR1 is SGHDT, CDR2 YYEEEE, per germline. The source of the sample is a study of radiation and T cells in renal cell carcinoma. Time point given: baseline pretreatment blood. This sample's treatment: 15 Gy SBRT to primary tumor, nephrectomy 4 weeks later. The repertoire was sequenced with immunoSEQ multiplex PCR; TCRdb's copy has only in-frame clones and lacks some. The data contain about 150,000 clones, approximately 90% of them seen just once; the ten biggest clones take up roughly 4.1%.

Specimen: blood, collected from a patient whose treatment included radiotherapy and nephrectomy. This TCR came from a woman aged 70-85 years with renal cell carcinoma. The chain couples TRBV5-6 to TRBJ2-7, with D perhaps matching TRBD1 or TRBD2 (6 bases each). CDR3 in amino acids: CASSSGAAYEQYF. CDR3 DNA sequence: TGTGCCAGCAGCTCGGGGGCGGCCTACGAGCAGTACTTC.